The present entry profiles one T cell receptor (beta chain) with its context. This sample is part of a study of blood T cell repertoires in COVID-19. Turning to the study itself: Samples of COVID-19 (acute and convalescent) were obtained from the United States, Italy and Spain.

The CDR3 extends over 15 amino acids. CDR1 is SGHNT and CDR2 is YYREEE in the germline V gene (reference sequence). The V and J ends lost 0 bases and 8 bases respectively, with 15 bases between them. How the authors handled the data: Researchers report that nucleated cell counts were estimated from reference gene primer amplification. Sequenced by immunoSEQ multiplex PCR; TCRdb stores in-frame clones only, minus some. That table supplies the V and J calls and clone size; D and trimming were determined from the DNA. The sample holds under 200,000 clones, approximately 83% seen once. This chain connects TRBV5-4 to TRBJ2-1; TRBD1 is a possible D gene (6 bases). Source material: peripheral blood. The clonotype originates from a human donor in a cohort sampled during active COVID-19. CDR3 sequence (DNA): TGTGCCAGCAGCTTGGAGATGGGGGCAGGGGATGAGCAGTTCTTC. It is translated as CASSLEMGAGDEQFF.